The clone carrying this T cell receptor beta chain appeared a few times. The CDR3 is made up of 14 amino acids. V was pared by 5 bases and J by 5 bases, with 8 bases of the junction left unmatched. The germline CDR1 and CDR2 sequences are LNHDA and SQIVND (reference sequence). TCRdb's copy holds only in-frame clones and misses some; the assay was immunoSEQ multiplex PCR. Here the sample spans 40,000 to 45,000 clones, 85% to 90% being singletons. The source of the sample is a study of lymphopenia after photon versus proton radiotherapy. The chain has TRBV19 and TRBJ2-7, with 8 bases that match TRBD2. This TCR was recovered from a woman in her seventies with pancreatic cancer. Some clones in this sample may be carry-over from other donors' samples. The material sequenced was peripheral blood, taken from a patient treated with proton-based radiotherapy. CDR3 sequence (DNA): TGTGCCAGTAGTCGAGCGGGAGTCAGCCACGAGCAGTACTTC. It is translated as CASSRAGVSHEQYF.